The 29 T cell receptor beta chains below come from one sample, sequenced in a study of CXCR3-negative and CXCR3-positive naive CD8 T cells. Through 5' RACE with UMI labels, the TRB cDNA libraries were prepared. Reanalyzing the 5' RACE reads, TCRdb keeps one entry per CDR3 protein, without DNA. This specimen shows about 40,000 distinct CDR3 sequences; the ten leading clones hold around 10%. Sequencing input: memory CD8+ T cells from blood. These receptors were obtained from a human donor in good health. Some clones in this sample may be carry-over from other donors' samples.

The gene calls are TRBV20-1 and TRBJ2-1; there is no DNA to check the TCRdb D call of TRBD1. This CDR3 is 16 amino acids long. Germline loops: CDR1 DFQATT, CDR2 SNEGSKA (reference sequence). CDR3 region: CSAPLGGASDYNEQFF.

J is TRBJ1-3 and V is TRBV9. This CDR3 is 15 amino acids long. Germline V gives CDR1 SGDLS, CDR2 YYNGEE. CDR3 in amino acids: CASSDLGSSGNTIYF.

The CDR3 protein is CSVDGFRPPNNEQFF. The chain is built from TRBV29-1 and TRBJ2-1. The germline V gene encodes CDR1 SQVTM and CDR2 ANQGSEA. The length of the CDR3 is 15 residues.

V gene TRBV5-5 combines with J gene TRBJ2-1; the D call from TCRdb, TRBD1, cannot be confirmed without DNA. Germline CDR1 SGHKS, CDR2 YYEKEE (reference sequence). The CDR3 has 15 residues. CDR3: CASSTGTGEYNEQFF. Variable domain in full (rest from reference TRBV5-5 and TRBJ2-1): DAGVTQSPTHLIKTRGQQVTLRCSPISGHKSVSWYQQVLGQGPQFIFQYYEKEERGRGNFPDRFSARQFPNYSSELNVNALLLGDSALYLCASSTGTGEYNEQFFGPGTRLTVL.

The chain couples TRBV27 to TRBJ2-7; absent DNA, TCRdb's TRBD2 call cannot be checked. The CDR3 has 13 amino acids. Germline V gene sequence: CDR1 MNHEY, CDR2 SMNVEV (reference sequence). The CDR3 region is CASSFSGAREQYF.

This chain uses TRBV4-3 with TRBJ2-7; TCRdb lists TRBD2, though no DNA is available to test this call. The V gene's germline CDR1 is LGHNA and CDR2 YSLEER. The CDR3 length is 15 residues. CDR3 sequence reads: CASSQGTSPPHEQYF.

The chain uses TRBV29-1 and TRBJ1-1; the TRBD1 assignment by TCRdb is unverifiable without DNA. The CDR3 covers 14 residues. The germline V gene encodes CDR1 SQVTM and CDR2 ANQGSEA. This CDR3 reads CSADRGAGSTEAFF.

The chain couples TRBV4-1 to TRBJ2-2; TCRdb names TRBD2, which stays unverified in the absence of DNA. CDR1 MGHRA and CDR2 YSYEKL come from the germline V gene. The CDR3 sequence is 18 residues long. The CDR3 here is CASSQDRLAGYQTGELFF.

This chain links TRBV25-1 with TRBJ1-2. Germline V gives CDR1 MGHDK, CDR2 SYGVNS. This CDR3 has 13 amino acids. This chain's CDR3 is CASLAGSNYGYTF.

The chain couples TRBV6-2 or TRBV6-3 to TRBJ2-3. The CDR3 runs to 14 residues. The germline V gene encodes CDR1 MNHEY and CDR2 SVGEGT. CDR3 protein: CASSYRTSTDTQYF.

The chain joins TRBV5-1 to TRBJ2-3; no DNA is available, so the TRBD2 call from TCRdb remains unchecked. This CDR3 comprises 15 residues. In germline, CDR1 is SGHRS, CDR2 YFSETQ. CDR3: CASSPAYQTTATQYF. The entire variable domain, with the rest obtained from reference TRBV5-1 and TRBJ2-3, is as follows: KAGVTQTPRYLIKTRGQQVTLSCSPISGHRSVSWYQQTPGQGLQFLFEYFSETQRNKGNFPGRFSGRQFSNSRSEMNVSTLELGDSALYLCASSPAYQTTATQYFGPGTRLTVL.

The chain uses TRBV7-2 and TRBJ2-7; with no DNA, the TCRdb D assignment of TRBD2 cannot be verified. Germline CDR1 reads SGHTA; CDR2 reads FQGNSA. The CDR3 has 18 amino acids. The chain's CDR3 is CASSWPGLAGESSYEQYF.

V and J are TRBV20-1 and TRBJ2-2; TCRdb returns TRBD2, unconfirmable since there is no DNA. Germline V CDR1 and CDR2: DFQATT, SNEGSKA (reference sequence). This CDR3 contains 17 residues. This chain's CDR3 is CSARDIPTSGDTGELFF.

The chain combines TRBV6-5 with TRBJ2-1; checking the TCRdb D call of TRBD2 is not possible without DNA. The CDR3 loop spans 15 amino acids. Germline values: CDR1 MNHEY, CDR2 SVGAGI. CDR3 loop: CASSLSGRWYDEQFF.

The chain carries TRBV7-8 and TRBJ2-1; the TRBD1 assignment by TCRdb is unverifiable without DNA. The CDR3 has 13 amino acids. The germline CDR1 and CDR2 sequences are SGHVS and FQNEAQ. The CDR3 spells CASSTGALGEQFF.

The chain links TRBV28 to TRBJ2-7. CDR1 MDHEN and CDR2 SYDVKM come from the germline V gene. The CDR3 totals 13 residues. The CDR3 loop is CASRLVLGYEQYF.

The CDR3 region is CASSQAAAVVTEAFF. The chain carries TRBV6-4 and TRBJ1-1; lacking DNA, the TRBD1 call made by TCRdb goes unchecked. The CDR3 loop spans 15 amino acids. Germline lookup yields CDR1 MRHNA and CDR2 SNTAGT.

The chain carries TRBV28 and TRBJ1-5; TCRdb lists TRBD1, though no DNA is available to test this call. Germline loops: CDR1 MDHEN, CDR2 SYDVKM. The length of the CDR3 is 15 residues. This CDR3 reads CASSFKYRVLQPQHF. Together with reference TRBV28 and TRBJ1-5, the CDR3 gives the full variable domain: DVKVTQSSRYLVKRTGEKVFLECVQDMDHENMFWYRQDPGLGLRLIYFSYDVKMKEKGDIPEGYSVSREKKERFSLILESASTNQTSMYLCASSFKYRVLQPQHFGDGTRLSIL.

The genes are TRBV5-4 and TRBJ2-7; TCRdb indicates TRBD2, and absent DNA this call remains unverified. CDR1 is SGHNT and CDR2 is YYREEE in the germline V gene (reference sequence). The CDR3 spans 12 residues. CDR3 amino acids: CASTSGGHEQYF.

The CDR3 loop reads CSVDGTSGSYEQYF. This chain links TRBV29-1 with TRBJ2-7; as DNA is missing, the TRBD2 call by TCRdb cannot be tested. Germline V gives CDR1 SQVTM, CDR2 ANQGSEA. This CDR3 spans 14 amino acids.

This chain uses TRBV5-5 with TRBJ2-7; the TCRdb D gene call, TRBD2, has no DNA to confirm it. Germline values: CDR1 SGHKS, CDR2 YYEKEE (reference sequence). The CDR3 is 15 amino acids. Here the CDR3 reads CASSLAVQRGYEQYF.

This clonotype is medium-sized by frequency. The V call is TRBV6-4, the J call TRBJ2-2. The germline V gene encodes CDR1 MRHNA and CDR2 SNTAGT. The CDR3 loop spans 15 amino acids. CDR3 amino acids: CASSDSMGSTGELFF.

The chain is built from TRBV12-3 or TRBV12-4 and TRBJ1-1; TCRdb returns TRBD1, unconfirmable since there is no DNA. This CDR3 has 15 residues. The CDR3 is CASSSGQGEATEAFF.

The V and J genes are TRBV12-3 or TRBV12-4 and TRBJ2-1; there is no DNA to check the TCRdb D call of TRBD1. The CDR3 has 12 residues. The CDR3 loop is CASSPHPGEQFF.

This chain links TRBV28 with TRBJ1-6; the D call of TRBD1 rests on TCRdb alone, since no DNA is present to check it. This CDR3 is 17 amino acids long. CDR1 is MDHEN, CDR2 SYDVKM, per germline. CDR3 sequence: CASSLGAWGTGGSPLHF.

The rearrangement links TRBV12-3 or TRBV12-4 to TRBJ2-1; TCRdb gives TRBD1 as the D gene, but with no DNA this cannot be confirmed. The CDR3 spans 15 residues. The CDR3: CASSLERGPYNEQFF.

The gene calls are TRBV29-1 and TRBJ1-2. Germline V lookup: CDR1 SQVTM, CDR2 ANQGSEA. This CDR3 contains 11 residues. The CDR3 spells CSVEVEYGYTF.

The chain joins TRBV20-1 to TRBJ2-1; TCRdb proposes TRBD2, but this gene call is untestable without DNA. CDR3 size: 19 residues. Germline V lookup: CDR1 DFQATT, CDR2 SNEGSKA (reference sequence). CDR3 sequence reads: CSVPKRGLAGGLSYNEQFF.

This clonotype registers medium-sized by frequency. The chain is built from TRBV14 and TRBJ2-1. CDR3 length: 12 amino acids. Germline V gene sequence: CDR1 SGHDN, CDR2 FVKESK. The chain's CDR3 is CASGPHPTEQFF.